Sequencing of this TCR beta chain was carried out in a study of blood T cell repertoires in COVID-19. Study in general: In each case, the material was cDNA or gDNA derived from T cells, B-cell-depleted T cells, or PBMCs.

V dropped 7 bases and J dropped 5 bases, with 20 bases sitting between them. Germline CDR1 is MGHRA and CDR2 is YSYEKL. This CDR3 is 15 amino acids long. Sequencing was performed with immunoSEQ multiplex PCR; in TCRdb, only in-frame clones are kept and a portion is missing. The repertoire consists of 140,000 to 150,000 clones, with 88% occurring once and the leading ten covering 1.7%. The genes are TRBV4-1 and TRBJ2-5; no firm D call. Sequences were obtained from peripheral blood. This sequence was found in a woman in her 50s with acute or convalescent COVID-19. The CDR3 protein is CASTFSDNGWETQYF. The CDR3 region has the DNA TGCGCCAGCACCTTCAGCGATAACGGGTGGGAGACCCAGTACTTC.